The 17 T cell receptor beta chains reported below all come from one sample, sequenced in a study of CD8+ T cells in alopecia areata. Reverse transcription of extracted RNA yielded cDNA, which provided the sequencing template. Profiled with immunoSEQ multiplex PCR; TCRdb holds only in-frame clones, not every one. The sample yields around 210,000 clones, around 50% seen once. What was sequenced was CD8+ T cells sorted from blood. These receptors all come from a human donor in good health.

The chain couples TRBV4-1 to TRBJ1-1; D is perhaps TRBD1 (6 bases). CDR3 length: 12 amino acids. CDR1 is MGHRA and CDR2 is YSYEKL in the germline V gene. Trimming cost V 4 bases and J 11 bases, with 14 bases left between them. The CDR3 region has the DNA TGCGCCAGCAGCCCCGACAGGTTACGGGCTTTCTTT. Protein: CASSPDRLRAFF.

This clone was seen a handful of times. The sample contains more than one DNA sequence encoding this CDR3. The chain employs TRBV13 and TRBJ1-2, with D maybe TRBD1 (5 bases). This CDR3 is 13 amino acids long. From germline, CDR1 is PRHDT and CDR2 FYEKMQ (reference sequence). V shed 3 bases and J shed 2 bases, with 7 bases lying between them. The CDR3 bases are TGTGCCAGCAGCTTGGGGCAGAACTATGGCTACACCTTC. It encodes CASSLGQNYGYTF.

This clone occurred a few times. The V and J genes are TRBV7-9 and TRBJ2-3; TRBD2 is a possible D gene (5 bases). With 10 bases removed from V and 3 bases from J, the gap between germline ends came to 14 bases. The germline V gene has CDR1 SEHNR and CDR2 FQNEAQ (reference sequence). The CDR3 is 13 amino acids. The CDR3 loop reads CATKPPGTDTQYF. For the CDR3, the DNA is TGTGCCACTAAACCTCCGGGAACAGATACGCAGTATTTT.

CDR3 DNA sequence: TGTGCCAGCAGCCGGGGACAGGGGGATGGCTACACCTTC. Residues: CASSRGQGDGYTF. The chain joins TRBV6-6 to TRBJ1-2; TRBD1 matches at 11 bases. This CDR3 has 13 residues. CDR1 is MNHNY, CDR2 SVGAGI, per germline (reference sequence). V was pared by 6 bases and J by 6 bases, with 3 bases of the junction left unmatched.

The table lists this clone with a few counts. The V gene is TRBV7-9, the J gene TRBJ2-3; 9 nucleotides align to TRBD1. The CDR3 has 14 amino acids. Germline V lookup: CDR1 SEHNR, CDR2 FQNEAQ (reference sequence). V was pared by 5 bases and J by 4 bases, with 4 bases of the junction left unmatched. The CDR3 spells CASSQRQGADTQYF. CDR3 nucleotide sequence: TGTGCCAGCAGCCAGAGACAGGGGGCAGATACGCAGTATTTT.

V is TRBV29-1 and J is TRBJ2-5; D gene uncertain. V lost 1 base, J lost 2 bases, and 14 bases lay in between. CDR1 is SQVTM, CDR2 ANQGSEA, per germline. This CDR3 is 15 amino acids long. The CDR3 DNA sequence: TGCAGCGTTGAAGGGGTAGGGAACATACAAGAGACCCAGTACTTC. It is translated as CSVEGVGNIQETQYF.

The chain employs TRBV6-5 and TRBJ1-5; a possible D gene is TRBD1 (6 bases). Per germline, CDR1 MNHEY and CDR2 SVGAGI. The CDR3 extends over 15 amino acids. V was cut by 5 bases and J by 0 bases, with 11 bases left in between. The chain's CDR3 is CASSTGLYSNQPQHF. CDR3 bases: TGTGCCAGCAGTACAGGGCTTTATAGCAATCAGCCCCAGCATTTT.

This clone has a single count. CDR3 sequence (DNA): TGTGCCAGCAGCTTCGGAGGCGGCTACGAGCAGTACTTC. This codes for CASSFGGGYEQYF. The chain has TRBV5-4 and TRBJ2-7; D might be TRBD2 (5 bases). The CDR3 loop spans 13 amino acids. V lost 2 bases, J lost 3 bases, and 9 bases lay in between. The germline gives CDR1 SGHNT, CDR2 YYREEE (reference sequence). Based on the CDR3 plus reference TRBV5-4 and TRBJ2-7, the full variable domain is ETGVTQSPTHLIKTRGQQVTLRCSSQSGHNTVSWYQQALGQGPQFIFQYYREEENGRGNFPPRFSGLQFPNYSSELNVNALELDDSALYLCASSFGGGYEQYFGPGTRLTVT.

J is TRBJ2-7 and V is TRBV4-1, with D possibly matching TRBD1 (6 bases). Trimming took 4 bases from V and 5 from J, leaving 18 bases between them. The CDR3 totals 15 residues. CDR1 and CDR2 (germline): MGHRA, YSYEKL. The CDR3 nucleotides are TGCGCCAGCAGCCCCCCGGACAGCCCAGGGCACGAGCAGTACTTC. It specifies CASSPPDSPGHEQYF.

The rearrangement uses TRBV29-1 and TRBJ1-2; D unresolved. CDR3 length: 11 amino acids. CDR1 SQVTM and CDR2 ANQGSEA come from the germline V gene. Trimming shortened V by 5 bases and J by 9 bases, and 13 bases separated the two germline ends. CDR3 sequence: CSVPRTGSYTF. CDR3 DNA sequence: TGCAGCGTTCCAAGAACGGGGAGCTACACCTTC.

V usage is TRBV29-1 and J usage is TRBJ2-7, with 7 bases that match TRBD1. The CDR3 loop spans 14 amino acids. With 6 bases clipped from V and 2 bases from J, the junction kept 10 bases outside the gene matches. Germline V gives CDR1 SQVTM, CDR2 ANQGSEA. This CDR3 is CSVAQGQMPYEQYF. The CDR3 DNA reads TGCAGCGTCGCCCAGGGACAGATGCCCTACGAGCAGTACTTC.

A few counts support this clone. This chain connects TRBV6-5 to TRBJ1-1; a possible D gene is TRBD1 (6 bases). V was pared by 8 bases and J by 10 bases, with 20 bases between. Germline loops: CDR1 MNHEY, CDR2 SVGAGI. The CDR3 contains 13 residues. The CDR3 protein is CASQSGGGPGAFF. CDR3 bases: TGTGCCAGCCAATCGGGAGGGGGGCCTGGAGCTTTCTTT.

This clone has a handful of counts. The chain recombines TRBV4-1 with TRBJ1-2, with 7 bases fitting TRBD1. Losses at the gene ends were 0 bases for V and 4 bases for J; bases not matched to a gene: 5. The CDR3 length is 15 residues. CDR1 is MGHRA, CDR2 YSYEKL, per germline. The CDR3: CASSQDNRGTYGYTF. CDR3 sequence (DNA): TGCGCCAGCAGCCAAGATAACAGGGGAACCTATGGCTACACCTTC.

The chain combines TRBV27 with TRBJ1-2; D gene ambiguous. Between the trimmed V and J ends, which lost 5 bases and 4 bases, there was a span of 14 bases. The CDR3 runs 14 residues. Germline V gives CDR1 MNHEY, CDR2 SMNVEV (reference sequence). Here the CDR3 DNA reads TGTGCCAGCAGTACATCTCCTGAGGGCTATGGCTACACCTTC. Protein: CASSTSPEGYGYTF.

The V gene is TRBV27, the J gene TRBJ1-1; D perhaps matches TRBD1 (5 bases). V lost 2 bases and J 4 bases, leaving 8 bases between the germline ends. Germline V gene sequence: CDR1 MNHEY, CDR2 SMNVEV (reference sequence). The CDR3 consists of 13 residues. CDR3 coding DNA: TGTGCCAGCAGTTTAAGCAGGGCCACTGAAGCTTTCTTT. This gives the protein CASSLSRATEAFF.

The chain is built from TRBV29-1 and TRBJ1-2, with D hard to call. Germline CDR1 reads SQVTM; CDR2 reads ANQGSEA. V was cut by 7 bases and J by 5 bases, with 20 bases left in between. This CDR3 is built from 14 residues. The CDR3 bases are TGCAGCGGCATCGCGTCGGGGTGGGATTATGGCTACACCTTC. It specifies CSGIASGWDYGYTF.

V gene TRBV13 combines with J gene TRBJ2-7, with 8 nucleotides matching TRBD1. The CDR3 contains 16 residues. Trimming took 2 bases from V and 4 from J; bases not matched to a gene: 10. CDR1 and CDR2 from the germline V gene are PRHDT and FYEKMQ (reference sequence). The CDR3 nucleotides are TGTGCCAGCAGCTTATATTTGGGACAGGAGCAATACGAGCAGTACTTC. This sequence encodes CASSLYLGQEQYEQYF.